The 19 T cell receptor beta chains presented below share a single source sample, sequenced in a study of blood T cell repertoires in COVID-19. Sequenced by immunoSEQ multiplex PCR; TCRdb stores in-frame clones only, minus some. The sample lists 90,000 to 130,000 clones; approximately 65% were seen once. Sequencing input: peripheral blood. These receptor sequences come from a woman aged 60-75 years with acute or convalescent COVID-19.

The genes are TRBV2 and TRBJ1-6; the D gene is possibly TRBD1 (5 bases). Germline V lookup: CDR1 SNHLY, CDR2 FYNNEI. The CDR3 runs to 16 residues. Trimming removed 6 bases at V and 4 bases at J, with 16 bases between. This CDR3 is CASRPNPGAYNSPLHF. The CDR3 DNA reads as TGTGCCAGCAGGCCGAACCCTGGGGCATATAATTCACCCCTCCACTTT. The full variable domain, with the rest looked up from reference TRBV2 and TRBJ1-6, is EPEVTQTPSHQVTQMGQEVILRCVPISNHLYFYWYRQILGQKVEFLVSFYNNEISEKSEIFDDQFSVERPDGSNFTLKIRSTKLEDSAMYFCASRPNPGAYNSPLHFGNGTRLTVT.

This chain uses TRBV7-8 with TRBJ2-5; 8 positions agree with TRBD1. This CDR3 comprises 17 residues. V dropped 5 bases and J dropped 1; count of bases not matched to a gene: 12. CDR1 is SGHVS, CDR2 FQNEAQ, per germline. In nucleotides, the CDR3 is TGTGCCAGCAGCCCACCAAACAGGGGGTTTCGCCAAGAGACCCAGTACTTC. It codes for CASSPPNRGFRQETQYF. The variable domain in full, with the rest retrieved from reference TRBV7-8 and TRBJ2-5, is GAGVSQSPRYKVAKRGQDVALRCDPISGHVSLFWYQQALGQGPEFLTYFQNEAQLDKSGLPSDRFFAERPEGSVSTLKIQRTQQEDSAVYLCASSPPNRGFRQETQYFGPGTRLLVL.

CDR3 sequence reads: CASSLGGSEASYGYTF. CDR3 in DNA: TGTGCCAGCAGCTTGGGCGGGTCGGAAGCGAGCTATGGCTACACCTTC. The chain uses TRBV5-5 and TRBJ1-2; D is uncertain. The CDR3 has 16 residues. Between the trimmed V and J ends, which lost 0 bases and 4 bases, there was a span of 16 bases. CDR1 is SGHKS and CDR2 is YYEKEE in the germline V gene (reference sequence).

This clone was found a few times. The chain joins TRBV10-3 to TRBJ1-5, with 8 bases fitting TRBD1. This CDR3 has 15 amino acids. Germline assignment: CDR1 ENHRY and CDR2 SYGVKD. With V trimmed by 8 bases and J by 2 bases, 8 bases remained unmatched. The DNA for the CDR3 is TGTGCCATCTCGTGGGCAGGGGGCGGCAATCAGCCCCAGCATTTT. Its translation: CAISWAGGGNQPQHF.

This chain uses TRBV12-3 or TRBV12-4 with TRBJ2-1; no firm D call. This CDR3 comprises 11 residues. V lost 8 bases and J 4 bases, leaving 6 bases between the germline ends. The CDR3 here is CASQVYNEQFF. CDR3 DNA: TGTGCCAGCCAGGTTTACAATGAGCAGTTCTTC.

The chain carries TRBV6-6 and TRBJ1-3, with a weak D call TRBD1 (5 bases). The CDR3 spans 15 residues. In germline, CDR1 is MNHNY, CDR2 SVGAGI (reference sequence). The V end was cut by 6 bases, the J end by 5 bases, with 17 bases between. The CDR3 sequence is CASSPTGGLRNTIYF. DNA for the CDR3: TGTGCCAGCAGCCCAACGGGGGGTTTGCGAAACACCATATATTTT.

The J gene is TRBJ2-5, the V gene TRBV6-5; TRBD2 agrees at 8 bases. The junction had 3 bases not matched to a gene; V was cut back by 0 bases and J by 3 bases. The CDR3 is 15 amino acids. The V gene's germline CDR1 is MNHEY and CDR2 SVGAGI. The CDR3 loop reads CASSYSGGVKETQYF. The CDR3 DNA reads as TGTGCCAGCAGTTACTCCGGGGGGGTAAAAGAGACCCAGTACTTC.

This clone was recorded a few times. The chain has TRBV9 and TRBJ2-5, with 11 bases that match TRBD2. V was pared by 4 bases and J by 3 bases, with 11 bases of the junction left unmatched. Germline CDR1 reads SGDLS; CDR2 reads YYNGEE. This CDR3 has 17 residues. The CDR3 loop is CASSPGTSGLGKETQYF. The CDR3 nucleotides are TGTGCCAGCAGCCCAGGGACTAGCGGACTTGGAAAAGAGACCCAGTACTTC.

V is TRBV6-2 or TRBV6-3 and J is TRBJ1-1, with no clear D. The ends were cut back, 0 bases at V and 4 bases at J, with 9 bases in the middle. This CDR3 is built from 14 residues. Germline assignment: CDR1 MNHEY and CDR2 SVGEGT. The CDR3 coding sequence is TGTGCCAGCAGTTACTCGAAAGCGATCACTGAAGCTTTCTTT. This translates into CASSYSKAITEAFF.

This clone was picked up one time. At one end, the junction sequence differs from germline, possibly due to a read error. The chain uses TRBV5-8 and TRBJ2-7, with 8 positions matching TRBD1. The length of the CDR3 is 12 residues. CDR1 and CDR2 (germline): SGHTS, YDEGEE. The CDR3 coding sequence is TGTGCCAGCAGCCAAGGGACAGGCGATGGACCTTTC. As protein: CASSQGTGDGPF.

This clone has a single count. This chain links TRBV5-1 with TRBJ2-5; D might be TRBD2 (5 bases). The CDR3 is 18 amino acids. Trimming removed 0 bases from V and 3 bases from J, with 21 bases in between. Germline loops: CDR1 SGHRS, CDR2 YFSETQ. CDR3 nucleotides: TGCGCCAGCAGCTTGGCCCACCACGGAGGAATCGGCAAAGAGACCCAGTACTTC. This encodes CASSLAHHGGIGKETQYF.

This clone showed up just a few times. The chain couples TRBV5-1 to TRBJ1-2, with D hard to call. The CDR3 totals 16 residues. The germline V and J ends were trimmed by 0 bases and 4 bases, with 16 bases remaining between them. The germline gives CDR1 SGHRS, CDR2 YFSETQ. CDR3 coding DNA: TGCGCCAGCAGCTTGGAACGGACCCGGGAGGCCTATGGCTACACCTTC. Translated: CASSLERTREAYGYTF.

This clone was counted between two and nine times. CDR3: CASSIQSRGNNSPLHF. CDR3 DNA sequence: TGTGCCAGCTCAATTCAAAGCCGGGGAAATAATTCACCCCTCCACTTT. The chain uses TRBV18 and TRBJ1-6; no reliable D call. Germline V CDR1 and CDR2: KGHSH, LQKENI. Trimming took off 5 bases at V and 5 bases at J, with 16 bases between the two ends. The CDR3 sequence is 16 residues long.

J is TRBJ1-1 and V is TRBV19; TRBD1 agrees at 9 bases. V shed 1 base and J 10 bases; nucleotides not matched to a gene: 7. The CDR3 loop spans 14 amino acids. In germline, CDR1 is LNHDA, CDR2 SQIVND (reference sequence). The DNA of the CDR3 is TGTGCCAGTAGTATAGGGGACAGGGTGGAGGGAGCTTTCTTT. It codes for CASSIGDRVEGAFF.

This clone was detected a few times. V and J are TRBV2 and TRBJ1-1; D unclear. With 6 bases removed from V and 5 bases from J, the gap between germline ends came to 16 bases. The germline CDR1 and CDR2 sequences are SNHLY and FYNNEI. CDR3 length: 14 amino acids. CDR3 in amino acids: CASSSYGSATEAFF. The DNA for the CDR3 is TGTGCCAGCAGCAGTTACGGGAGTGCAACTGAAGCTTTCTTT.

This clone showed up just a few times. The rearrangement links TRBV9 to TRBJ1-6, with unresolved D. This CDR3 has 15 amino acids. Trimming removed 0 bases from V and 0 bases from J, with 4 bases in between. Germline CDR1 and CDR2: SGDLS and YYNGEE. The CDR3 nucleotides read TGTGCCAGCAGCGTAGGTAGCTCCTATAATTCACCCCTCCACTTT. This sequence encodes CASSVGSSYNSPLHF.

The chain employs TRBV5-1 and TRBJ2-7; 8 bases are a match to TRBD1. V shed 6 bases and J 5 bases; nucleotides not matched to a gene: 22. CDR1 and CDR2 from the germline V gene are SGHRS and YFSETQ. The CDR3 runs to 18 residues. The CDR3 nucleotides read TGCGCCAGCAACCTGTTTAGGACAGGGAGGAATCCGCTCGACGAGCAGTACTTC. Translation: CASNLFRTGRNPLDEQYF.

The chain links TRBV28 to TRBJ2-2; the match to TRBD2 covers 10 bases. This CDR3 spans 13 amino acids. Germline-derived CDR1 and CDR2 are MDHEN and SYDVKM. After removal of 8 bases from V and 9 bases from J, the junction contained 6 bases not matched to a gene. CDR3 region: CASEAGGRRELFF. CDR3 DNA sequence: TGTGCCAGCGAAGCGGGGGGGCGACGGGAGCTGTTTTTT.

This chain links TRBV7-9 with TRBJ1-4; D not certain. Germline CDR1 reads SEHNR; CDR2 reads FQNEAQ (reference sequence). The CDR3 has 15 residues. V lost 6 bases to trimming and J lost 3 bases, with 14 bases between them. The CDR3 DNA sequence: TGTGCCAGCAGTCCAGACCGCGCGGCTAATGAAAAACTGTTTTTT. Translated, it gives CASSPDRAANEKLFF.